This T cell receptor beta chain is from a study of blood T cells in healthy people across ages. The wider study: Template switching caught about one barcoded beta molecule for each two T cells.

Trimming removed 3 bases from V and 0 bases from J, with 15 bases in between. Germline CDR1 is DFQATT and CDR2 is SNEGSKA (reference sequence). The CDR3 sequence is 16 residues long. Alongside a J-beta primer mix, a sample-barcoded 5' primer served in a second PCR lasting about 7 to 11 cycles. All cDNA molecules were each tagged by a template-switch adaptor with 12 random nucleotides. Each CDR3 protein is one row after TCRdb ran MiXCR on the 5' RACE reads. Counted here are 870,000 or so distinct CDR3 sequences, under 30% occurring once; the ten biggest clones make up 15% to 20%. This clonotype was picked up many times.

Sequencing was carried out using blood. This receptor was identified in a woman older than 75 in good health. This sequence joins TRBV20-1 and TRBJ1-5, with D uncertain. In nucleotides, the CDR3 is TGCAGTGCTAGCGTAATTCGAGGGTTTAGCAATCAGCCCCAGCATTTT. Protein sequence: CSASVIRGFSNQPQHF.